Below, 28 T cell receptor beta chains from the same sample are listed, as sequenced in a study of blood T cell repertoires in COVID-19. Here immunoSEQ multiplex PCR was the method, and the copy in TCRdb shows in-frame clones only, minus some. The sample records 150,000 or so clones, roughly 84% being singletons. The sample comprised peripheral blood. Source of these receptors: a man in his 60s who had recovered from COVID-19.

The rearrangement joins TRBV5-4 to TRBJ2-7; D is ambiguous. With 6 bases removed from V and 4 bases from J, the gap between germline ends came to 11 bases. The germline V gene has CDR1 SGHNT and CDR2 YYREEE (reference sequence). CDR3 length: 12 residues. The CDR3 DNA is TGTGCCAGCAAAGGAAGCGAATACGAGCAGTACTTC. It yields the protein CASKGSEYEQYF.

The CDR3 loop reads CASKLSESGNTIYF. Here the CDR3 DNA reads TGTGCCAGCAAGCTTAGTGAGTCTGGAAACACCATATATTTT. V gene TRBV7-2 combines with J gene TRBJ1-3; the D is unclear. V was clipped by 7 bases and J by 1 base, with 11 bases between them. Germline V gene sequence: CDR1 SGHTA, CDR2 FQGNSA. CDR3 size: 14 residues.

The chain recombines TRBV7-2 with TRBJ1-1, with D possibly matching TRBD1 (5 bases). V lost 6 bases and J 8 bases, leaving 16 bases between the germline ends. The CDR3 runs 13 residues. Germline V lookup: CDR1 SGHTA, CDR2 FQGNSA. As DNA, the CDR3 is TGTGCCAGCAGTCCCGGGACGGGGGTAGAAGCTTTCTTT. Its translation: CASSPGTGVEAFF.

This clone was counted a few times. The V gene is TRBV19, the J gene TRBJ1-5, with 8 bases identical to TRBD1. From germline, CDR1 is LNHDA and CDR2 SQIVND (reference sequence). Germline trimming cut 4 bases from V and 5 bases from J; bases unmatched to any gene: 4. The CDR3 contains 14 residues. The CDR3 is CASSRGQADQPQHF. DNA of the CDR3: TGTGCCAGTAGTAGGGGACAGGCCGATCAGCCCCAGCATTTT.

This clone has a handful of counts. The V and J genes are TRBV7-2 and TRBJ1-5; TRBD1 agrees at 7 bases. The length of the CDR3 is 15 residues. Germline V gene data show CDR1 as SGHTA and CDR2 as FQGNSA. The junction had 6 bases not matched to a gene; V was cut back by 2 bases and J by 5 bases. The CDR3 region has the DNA TGTGCCAGCAGCTTAAGGACAGGTTTCGATCAGCCCCAGCATTTT. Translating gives CASSLRTGFDQPQHF.

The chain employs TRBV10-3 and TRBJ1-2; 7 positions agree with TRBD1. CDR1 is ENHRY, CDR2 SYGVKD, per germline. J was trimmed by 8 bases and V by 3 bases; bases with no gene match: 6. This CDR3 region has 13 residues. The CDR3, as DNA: TGTGCCATCAGTGACTCAGGGGGTCAGGGCTACACCTTC. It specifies CAISDSGGQGYTF.

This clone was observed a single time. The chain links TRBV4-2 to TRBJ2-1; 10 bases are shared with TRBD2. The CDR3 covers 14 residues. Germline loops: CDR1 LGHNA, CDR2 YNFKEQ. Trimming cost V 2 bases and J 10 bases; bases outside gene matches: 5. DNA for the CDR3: TGTGCCAGCAGCCAAAACCTACTAGCGGGGGAGCAGTTCTTC. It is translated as CASSQNLLAGEQFF.

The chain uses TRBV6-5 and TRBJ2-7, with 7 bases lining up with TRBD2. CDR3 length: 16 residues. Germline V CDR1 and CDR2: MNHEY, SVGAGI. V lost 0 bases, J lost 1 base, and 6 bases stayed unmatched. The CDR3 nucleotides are TGTGCCAGCAGTTACTCGTCTGTGGGAGGGTCCTACGAGCAGTACTTC. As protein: CASSYSSVGGSYEQYF.

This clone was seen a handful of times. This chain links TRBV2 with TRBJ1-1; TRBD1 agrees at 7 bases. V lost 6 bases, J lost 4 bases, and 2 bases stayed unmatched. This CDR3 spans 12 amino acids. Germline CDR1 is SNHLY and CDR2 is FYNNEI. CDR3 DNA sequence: TGTGCCAGCAGGGGGGACAGCACTGAAGCTTTCTTT. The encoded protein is CASRGDSTEAFF.

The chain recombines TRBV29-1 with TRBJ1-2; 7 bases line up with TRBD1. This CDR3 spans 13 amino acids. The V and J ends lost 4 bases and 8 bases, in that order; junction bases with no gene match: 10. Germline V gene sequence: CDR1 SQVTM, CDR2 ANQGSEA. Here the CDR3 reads CSVAEKGAWGYTF. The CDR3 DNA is TGCAGCGTTGCAGAAAAGGGGGCTTGGGGCTACACCTTC.

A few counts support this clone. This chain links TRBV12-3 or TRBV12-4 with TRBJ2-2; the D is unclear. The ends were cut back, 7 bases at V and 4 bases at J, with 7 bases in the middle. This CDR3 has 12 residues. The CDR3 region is CASNSGTGELFF. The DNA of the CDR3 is TGTGCCAGCAACTCGGGCACCGGGGAGCTGTTTTTT.

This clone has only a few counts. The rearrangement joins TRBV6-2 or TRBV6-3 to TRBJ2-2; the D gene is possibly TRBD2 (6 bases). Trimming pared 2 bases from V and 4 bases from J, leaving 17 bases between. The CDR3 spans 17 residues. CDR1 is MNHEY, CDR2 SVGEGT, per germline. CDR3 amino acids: CASSYGARLGSTGELFF. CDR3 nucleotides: TGTGCCAGCAGTTACGGGGCGAGACTAGGAAGCACCGGGGAGCTGTTTTTT.

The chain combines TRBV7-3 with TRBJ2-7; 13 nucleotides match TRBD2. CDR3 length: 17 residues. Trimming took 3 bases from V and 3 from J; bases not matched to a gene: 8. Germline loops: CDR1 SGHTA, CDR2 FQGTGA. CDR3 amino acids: CASSFLGLAGADYEQYF. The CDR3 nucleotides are TGTGCCAGCAGCTTCCTCGGACTAGCGGGGGCCGACTACGAGCAGTACTTC.

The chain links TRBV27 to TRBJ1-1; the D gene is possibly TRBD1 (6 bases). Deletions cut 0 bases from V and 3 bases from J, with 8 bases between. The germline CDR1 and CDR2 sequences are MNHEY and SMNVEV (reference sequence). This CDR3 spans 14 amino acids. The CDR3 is CASSLSGGDTEAFF. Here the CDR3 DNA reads TGTGCCAGCAGTTTATCAGGGGGGGACACTGAAGCTTTCTTT.

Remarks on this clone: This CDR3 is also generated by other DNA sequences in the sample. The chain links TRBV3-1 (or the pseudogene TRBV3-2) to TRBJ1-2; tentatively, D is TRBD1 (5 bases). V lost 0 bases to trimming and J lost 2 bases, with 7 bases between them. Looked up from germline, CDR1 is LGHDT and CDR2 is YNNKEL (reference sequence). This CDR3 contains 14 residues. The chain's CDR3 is CASSQDSGNYGYTF. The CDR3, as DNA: TGTGCCAGCAGCCAAGATTCAGGGAACTATGGCTACACCTTC.

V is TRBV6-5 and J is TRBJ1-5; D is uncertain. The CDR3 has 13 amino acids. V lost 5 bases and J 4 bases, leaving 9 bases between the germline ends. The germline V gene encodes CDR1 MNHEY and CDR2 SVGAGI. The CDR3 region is CASSKQSNQPQHF. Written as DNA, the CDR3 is TGTGCCAGCAGTAAACAGTCAAATCAGCCCCAGCATTTT.

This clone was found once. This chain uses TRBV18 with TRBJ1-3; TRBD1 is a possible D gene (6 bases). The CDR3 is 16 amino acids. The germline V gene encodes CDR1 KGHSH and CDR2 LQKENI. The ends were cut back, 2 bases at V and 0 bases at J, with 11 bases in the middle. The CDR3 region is CASSPTQGSSGNTIYF. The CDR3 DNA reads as TGTGCCAGCTCACCAACCCAGGGGAGCTCTGGAAACACCATATATTTT.

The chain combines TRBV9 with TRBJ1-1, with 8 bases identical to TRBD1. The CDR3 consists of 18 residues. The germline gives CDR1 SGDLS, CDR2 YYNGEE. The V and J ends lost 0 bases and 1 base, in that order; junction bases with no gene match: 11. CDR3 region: CASSVGQGASKANTEAFF. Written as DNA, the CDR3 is TGTGCCAGCAGCGTAGGGCAGGGGGCAAGCAAAGCGAACACTGAAGCTTTCTTT.

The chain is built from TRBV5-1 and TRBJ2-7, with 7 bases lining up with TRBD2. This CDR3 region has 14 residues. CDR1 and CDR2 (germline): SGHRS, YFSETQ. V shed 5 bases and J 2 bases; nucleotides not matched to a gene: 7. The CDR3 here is CASRLGGFTYEQYF. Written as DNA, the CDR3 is TGCGCCAGCAGACTCGGGGGGTTCACCTACGAGCAGTACTTC.

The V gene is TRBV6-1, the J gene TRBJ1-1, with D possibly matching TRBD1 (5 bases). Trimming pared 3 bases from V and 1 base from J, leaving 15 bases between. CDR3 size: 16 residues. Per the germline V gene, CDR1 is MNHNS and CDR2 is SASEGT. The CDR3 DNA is TGTGCCAGCAGTGACGCAGGGTCAAAGGGGAACACTGAAGCTTTCTTT. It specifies CASSDAGSKGNTEAFF.

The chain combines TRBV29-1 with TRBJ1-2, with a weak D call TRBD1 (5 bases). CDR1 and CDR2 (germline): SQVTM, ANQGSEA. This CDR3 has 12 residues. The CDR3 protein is CSGEEYQGGYTF. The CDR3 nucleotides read TGCAGTGGCGAGGAGTATCAGGGTGGCTACACCTTC.

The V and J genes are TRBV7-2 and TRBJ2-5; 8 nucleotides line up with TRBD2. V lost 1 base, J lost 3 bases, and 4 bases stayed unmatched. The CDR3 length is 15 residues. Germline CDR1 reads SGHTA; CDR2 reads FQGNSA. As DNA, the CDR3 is TGTGCCAGCAGCTTAGTCAGCGGGGGTAAAGAGACCCAGTACTTC. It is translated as CASSLVSGGKETQYF. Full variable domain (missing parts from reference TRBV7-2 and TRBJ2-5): GAGVSQSPSNKVTEKGKDVELRCDPISGHTALYWYRQSLGQGLEFLIYFQGNSAPDKSGLPSDRFSAERTGGSVSTLTIQRTQQEDSAVYLCASSLVSGGKETQYFGPGTRLLVL.

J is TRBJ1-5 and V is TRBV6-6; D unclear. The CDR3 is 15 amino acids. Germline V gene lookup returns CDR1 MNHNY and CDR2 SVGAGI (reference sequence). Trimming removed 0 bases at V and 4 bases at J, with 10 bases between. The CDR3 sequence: CASSYSPAANQPQHF. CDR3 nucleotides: TGTGCCAGCAGTTACTCGCCCGCCGCGAATCAGCCCCAGCATTTT.

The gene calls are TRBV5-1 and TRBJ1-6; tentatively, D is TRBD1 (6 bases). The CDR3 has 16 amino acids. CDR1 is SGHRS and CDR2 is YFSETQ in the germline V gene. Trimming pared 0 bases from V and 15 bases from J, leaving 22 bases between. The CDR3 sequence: CASSLGMARGTSGLHF. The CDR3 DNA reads TGCGCCAGCAGCTTGGGGATGGCCAGGGGTACCTCAGGCCTCCACTTT. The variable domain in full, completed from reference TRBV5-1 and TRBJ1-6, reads KAGVTQTPRYLIKTRGQQVTLSCSPISGHRSVSWYQQTPGQGLQFLFEYFSETQRNKGNFPGRFSGRQFSNSRSEMNVSTLELGDSALYLCASSLGMARGTSGLHFGNGTRLTVT.

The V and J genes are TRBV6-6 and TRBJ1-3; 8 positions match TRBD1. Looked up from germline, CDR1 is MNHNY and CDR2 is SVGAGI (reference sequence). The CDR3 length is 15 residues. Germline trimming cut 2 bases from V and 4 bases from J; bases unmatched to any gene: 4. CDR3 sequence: CASSYKQGGGNTIYF. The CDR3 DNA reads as TGTGCCAGCAGTTACAAACAGGGGGGAGGAAACACCATATATTTT.

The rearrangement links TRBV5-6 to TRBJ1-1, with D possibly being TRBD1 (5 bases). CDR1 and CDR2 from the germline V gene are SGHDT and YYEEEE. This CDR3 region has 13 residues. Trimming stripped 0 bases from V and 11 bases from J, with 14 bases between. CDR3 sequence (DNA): TGTGCCAGCAGCTTGGCTGGGGCCCAGGGCGCTTTCTTT. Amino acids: CASSLAGAQGAFF.

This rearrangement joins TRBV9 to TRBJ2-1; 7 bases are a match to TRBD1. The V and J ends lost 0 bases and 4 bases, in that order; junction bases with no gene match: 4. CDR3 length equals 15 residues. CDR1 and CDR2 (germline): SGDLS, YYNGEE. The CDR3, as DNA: TGTGCCAGCAGCGTAGAAGGGGGCCTTTACAATGAGCAGTTCTTC. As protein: CASSVEGGLYNEQFF.

The CDR3, as DNA: TGTGCCAGCACCCGACAGGGGGAAGCTTTCTTT. It is translated as CASTRQGEAFF. The chain couples TRBV5-6 to TRBJ1-1; 8 bases match TRBD1. Per the germline V gene, CDR1 is SGHDT and CDR2 is YYEEEE. The CDR3 runs to 11 residues. V trimming: 6 bases; J trimming: 8 bases; junction bases outside the gene matches: 3. The full variable domain, completed using reference TRBV5-6 and TRBJ1-1, is DAGVTQSPTHLIKTRGQQVTLRCSPKSGHDTVSWYQQALGQGPQFIFQYYEEEERQRGNFPDRFSGHQFPNYSSELNVNALLLGDSALYLCASTRQGEAFFGQGTRLTVV.